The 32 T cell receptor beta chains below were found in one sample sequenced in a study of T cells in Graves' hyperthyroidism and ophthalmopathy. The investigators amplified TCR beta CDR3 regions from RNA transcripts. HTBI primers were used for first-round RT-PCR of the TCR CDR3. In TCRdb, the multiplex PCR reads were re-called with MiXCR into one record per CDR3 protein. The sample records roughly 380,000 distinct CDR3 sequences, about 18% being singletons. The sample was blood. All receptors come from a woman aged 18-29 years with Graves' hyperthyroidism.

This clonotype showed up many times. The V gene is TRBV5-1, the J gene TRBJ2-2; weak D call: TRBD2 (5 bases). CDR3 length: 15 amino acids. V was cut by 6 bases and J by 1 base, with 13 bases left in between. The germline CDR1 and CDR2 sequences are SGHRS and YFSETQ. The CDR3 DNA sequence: TGCGCCAGCAAAAAGGAGGTACTGAACACCGGGGAGCTGTTTTTT. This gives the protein CASKKEVLNTGELFF.

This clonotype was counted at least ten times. The CDR3 coding sequence is TGCGCCAGCAGCTTCCGGGACGAGCAGTACTTC. Its translation is CASSFRDEQYF. This chain uses TRBV5-1 with TRBJ2-7, with no clear D. The CDR3 spans 11 residues. V lost 2 bases to trimming and J lost 5 bases, with 5 bases between them. Germline values: CDR1 SGHRS, CDR2 YFSETQ.

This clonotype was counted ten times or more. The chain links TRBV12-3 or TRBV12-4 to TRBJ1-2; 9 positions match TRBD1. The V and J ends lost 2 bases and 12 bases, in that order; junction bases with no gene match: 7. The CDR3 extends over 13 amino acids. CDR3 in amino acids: CASSLLPTGGDTF. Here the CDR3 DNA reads TGTGCCAGCAGTTTATTGCCGACAGGGGGAGACACCTTC.

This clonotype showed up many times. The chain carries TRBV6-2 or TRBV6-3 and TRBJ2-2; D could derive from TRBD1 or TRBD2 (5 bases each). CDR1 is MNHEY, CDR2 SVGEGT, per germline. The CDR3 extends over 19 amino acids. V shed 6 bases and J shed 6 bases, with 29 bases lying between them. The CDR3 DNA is TGTGCCAGCAGCCGCGATTACTACCCGGGGCCTACCGAAGCCGGGGAGCTGTTTTTT. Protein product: CASSRDYYPGPTEAGELFF.

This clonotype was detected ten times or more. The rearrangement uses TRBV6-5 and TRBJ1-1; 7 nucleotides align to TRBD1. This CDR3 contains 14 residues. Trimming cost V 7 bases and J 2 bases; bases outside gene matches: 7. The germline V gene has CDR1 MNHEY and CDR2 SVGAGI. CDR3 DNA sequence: TGTGCCAGCACCCCGACAGGGACTAACACTGAAGCTTTCTTT. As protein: CASTPTGTNTEAFF.

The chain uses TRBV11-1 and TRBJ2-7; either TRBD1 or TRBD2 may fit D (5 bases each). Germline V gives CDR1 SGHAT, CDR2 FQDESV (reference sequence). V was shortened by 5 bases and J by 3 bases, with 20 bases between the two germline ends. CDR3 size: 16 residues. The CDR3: CASSLEGDASFYEQYF. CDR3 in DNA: TGTGCCAGCAGCCTAGAAGGGGACGCGTCCTTCTACGAGCAGTACTTC.

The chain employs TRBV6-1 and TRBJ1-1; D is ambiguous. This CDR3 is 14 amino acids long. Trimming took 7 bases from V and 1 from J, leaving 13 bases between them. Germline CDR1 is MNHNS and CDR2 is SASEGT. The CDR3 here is CASTLGKANTEAFF. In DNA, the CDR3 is TGTGCCAGCACCTTGGGGAAGGCGAACACTGAAGCTTTCTTT.

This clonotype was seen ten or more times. CDR3 bases: TGTGCCAGCAGCGTAACGAGCGACAGGGCCACCTCCTACGAGCAGTACTTC. Translating it yields CASSVTSDRATSYEQYF. The chain uses TRBV12-3 or TRBV12-4 and TRBJ2-7; 7 bases fit TRBD1. CDR3 size: 17 residues. J gave up 0 bases and V 6 bases, and 14 bases lay outside the gene matches.

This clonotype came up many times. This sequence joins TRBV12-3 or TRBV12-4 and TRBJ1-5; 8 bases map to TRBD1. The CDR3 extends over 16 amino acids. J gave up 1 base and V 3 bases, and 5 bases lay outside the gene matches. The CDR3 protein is CASSFRTGISNQPQHF. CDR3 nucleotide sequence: TGTGCCAGCAGTTTTAGGACAGGGATAAGCAATCAGCCCCAGCATTTT.

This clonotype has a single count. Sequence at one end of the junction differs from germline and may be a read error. The CDR3 protein is CASGQQGRNTESFF. CDR3 in DNA: TGCGCCAGCGGCCAACAGGGCCGGAACACTGAATCTTTCTTT. This chain connects TRBV5-1 to TRBJ1-1, with a tentative D call TRBD1 (6 bases). CDR1 is SGHRS and CDR2 is YFSETQ in the germline V gene. This CDR3 has 14 amino acids.

Written as DNA, the CDR3 is TGTGCCAGCAGGGGGGGACAGTCCCGAGGGGAGACCCAGTACTTC. This encodes CASRGGQSRGETQYF. The chain is built from TRBV6-1 and TRBJ2-5; a weak D match, TRBD1 (7 bases). The V end lost 6 bases, the J end lost 5 bases, and 19 bases lay between the germline ends. Germline assignment: CDR1 MNHNS and CDR2 SASEGT. This CDR3 region has 15 residues.

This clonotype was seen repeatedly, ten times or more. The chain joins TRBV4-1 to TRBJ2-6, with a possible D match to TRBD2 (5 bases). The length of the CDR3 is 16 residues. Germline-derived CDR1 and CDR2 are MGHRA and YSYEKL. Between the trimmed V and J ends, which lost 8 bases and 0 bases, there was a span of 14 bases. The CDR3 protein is CASRTPGSSGANVLTF. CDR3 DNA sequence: TGCGCCAGCCGTACCCCGGGAAGCTCTGGGGCCAACGTCCTGACTTTC.

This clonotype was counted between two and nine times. The CDR3 DNA sequence: TGTGCCAGCAGCCGGGCAGGGTCTGGGGCCAACGTCCTGACTTTC. Its translation: CASSRAGSGANVLTF. The chain couples TRBV7-3 to TRBJ2-6; perhaps TRBD1 as D (5 bases). V lost 5 bases and J 1 base, leaving 9 bases between the germline ends. This CDR3 is built from 15 residues. From germline, CDR1 is SGHTA and CDR2 FQGTGA.

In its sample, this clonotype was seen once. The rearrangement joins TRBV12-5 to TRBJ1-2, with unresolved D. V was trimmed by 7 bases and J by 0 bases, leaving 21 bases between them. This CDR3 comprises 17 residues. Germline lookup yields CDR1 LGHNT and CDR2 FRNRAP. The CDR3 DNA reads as TGTGCTAGTGTCGGCCTGCCATACAACCCAACTAACTATGGCTACACCTTC. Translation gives CASVGLPYNPTNYGYTF.

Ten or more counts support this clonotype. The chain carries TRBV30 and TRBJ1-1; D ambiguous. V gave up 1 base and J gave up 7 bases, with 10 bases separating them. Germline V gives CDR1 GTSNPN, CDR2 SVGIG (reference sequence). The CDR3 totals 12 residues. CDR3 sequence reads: CAWSEVGDEAFF. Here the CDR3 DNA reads TGTGCCTGGAGTGAAGTCGGGGATGAAGCTTTCTTT. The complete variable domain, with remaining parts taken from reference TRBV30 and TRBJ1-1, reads SQTIHQWPATLVQPVGSPLSLECTVEGTSNPNLYWYRQAAGRGLQLLFYSVGIGQISSEVPQNLSASRPQDRQFILSSKKLLLSDSGFYLCAWSEVGDEAFFGQGTRLTVV.

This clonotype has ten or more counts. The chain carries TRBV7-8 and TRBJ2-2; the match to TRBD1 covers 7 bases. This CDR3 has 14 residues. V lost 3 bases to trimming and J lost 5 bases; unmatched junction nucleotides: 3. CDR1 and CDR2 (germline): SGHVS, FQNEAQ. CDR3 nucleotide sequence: TGTGCCAGCAGCTTCAGGGGGATTACCGGGGAGCTGTTTTTT. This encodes CASSFRGITGELFF.

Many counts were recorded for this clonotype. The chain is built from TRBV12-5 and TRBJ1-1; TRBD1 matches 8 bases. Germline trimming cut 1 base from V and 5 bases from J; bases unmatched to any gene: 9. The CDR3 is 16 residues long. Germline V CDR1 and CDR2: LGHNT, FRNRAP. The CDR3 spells CASGLAGGARRTEAFF. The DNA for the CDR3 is TGTGCTAGTGGTTTGGCAGGGGGCGCGAGGAGGACTGAAGCTTTCTTT.

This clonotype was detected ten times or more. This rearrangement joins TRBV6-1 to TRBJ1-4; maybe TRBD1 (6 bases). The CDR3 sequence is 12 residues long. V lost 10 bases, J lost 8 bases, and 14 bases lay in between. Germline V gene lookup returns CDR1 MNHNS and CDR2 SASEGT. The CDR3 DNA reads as TGTGCCACCGGGGGGGCAGGGGAAAAACTGTTTTTT. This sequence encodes CATGGAGEKLFF.

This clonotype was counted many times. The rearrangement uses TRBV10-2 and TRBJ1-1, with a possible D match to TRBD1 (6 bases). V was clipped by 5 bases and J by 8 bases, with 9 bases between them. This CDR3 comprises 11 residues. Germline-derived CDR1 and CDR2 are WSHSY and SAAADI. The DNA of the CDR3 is TGCGCCAGCAGTCATGGGACAGAAGCTTTCTTT. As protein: CASSHGTEAFF.

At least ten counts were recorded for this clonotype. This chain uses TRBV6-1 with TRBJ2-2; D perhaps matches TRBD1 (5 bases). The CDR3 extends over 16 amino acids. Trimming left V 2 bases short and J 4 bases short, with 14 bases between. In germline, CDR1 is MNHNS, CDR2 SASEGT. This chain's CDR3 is CASSEQLRAGTGELFF. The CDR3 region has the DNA TGTGCCAGCAGTGAACAACTCAGGGCCGGCACCGGGGAGCTGTTTTTT.

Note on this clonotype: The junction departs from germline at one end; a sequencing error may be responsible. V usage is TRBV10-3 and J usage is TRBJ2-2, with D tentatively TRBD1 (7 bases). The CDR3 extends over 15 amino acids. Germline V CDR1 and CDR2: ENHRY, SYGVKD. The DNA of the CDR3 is TGTGCCATCAGGGAAAGACAGGGTGGCGGCGGGGAGCTGTGTTTT. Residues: CAIRERQGGGGELCF.

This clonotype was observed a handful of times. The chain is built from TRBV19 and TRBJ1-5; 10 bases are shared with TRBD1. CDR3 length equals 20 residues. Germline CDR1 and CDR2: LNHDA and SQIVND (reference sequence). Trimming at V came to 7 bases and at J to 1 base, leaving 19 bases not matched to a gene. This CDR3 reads CASNGGSGQGFFISNQPQHF. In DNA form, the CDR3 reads TGTGCCAGTAATGGTGGGTCGGGACAGGGGTTTTTTATCAGCAATCAGCCCCAGCATTTT.

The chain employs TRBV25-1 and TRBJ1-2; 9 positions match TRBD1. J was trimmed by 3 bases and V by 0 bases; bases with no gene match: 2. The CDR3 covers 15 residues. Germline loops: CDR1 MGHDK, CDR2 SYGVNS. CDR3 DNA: TGTGCCAGCAGTGAATATGGGGACAGGGACTATGGCTACACCTTC. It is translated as CASSEYGDRDYGYTF.

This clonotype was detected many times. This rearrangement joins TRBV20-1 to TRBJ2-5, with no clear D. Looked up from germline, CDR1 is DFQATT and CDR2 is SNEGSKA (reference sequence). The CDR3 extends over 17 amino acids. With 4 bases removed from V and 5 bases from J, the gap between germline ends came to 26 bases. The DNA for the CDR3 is TGCAGTGCTATAGGAAGAATCATTCATCCCCCCGTCGAGACCCAGTACTTC. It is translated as CSAIGRIIHPPVETQYF.

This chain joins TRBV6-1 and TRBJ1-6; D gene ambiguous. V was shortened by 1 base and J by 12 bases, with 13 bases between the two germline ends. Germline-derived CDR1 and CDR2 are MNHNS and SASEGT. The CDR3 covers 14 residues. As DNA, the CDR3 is TGTGCCAGCAGTGAAGGCAGCGACCTTGGACCCCTCCACTTT. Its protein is CASSEGSDLGPLHF.

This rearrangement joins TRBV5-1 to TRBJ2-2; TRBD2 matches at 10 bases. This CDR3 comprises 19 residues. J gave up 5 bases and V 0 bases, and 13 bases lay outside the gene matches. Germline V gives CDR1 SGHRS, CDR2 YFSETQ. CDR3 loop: CASSLAGLAGAPGTGELFF. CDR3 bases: TGCGCCAGCAGCTTGGCCGGTCTAGCGGGGGCCCCGGGGACCGGGGAGCTGTTTTTT.

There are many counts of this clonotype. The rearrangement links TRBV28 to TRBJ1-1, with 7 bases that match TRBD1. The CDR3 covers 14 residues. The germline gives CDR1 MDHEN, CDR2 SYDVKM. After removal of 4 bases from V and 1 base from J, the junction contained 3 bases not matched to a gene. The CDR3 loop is CASSSGQPNTEAFF. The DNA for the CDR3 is TGTGCCAGCAGTTCGGGACAGCCGAACACTGAAGCTTTCTTT.

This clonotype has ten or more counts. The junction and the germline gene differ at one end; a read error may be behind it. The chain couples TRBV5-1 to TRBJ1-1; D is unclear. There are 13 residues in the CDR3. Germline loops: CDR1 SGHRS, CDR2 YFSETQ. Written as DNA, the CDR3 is TGTGCCAGCAGTTTGGCAGCAAACACTGAAGCTTTCTTT. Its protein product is CASSLAANTEAFF.

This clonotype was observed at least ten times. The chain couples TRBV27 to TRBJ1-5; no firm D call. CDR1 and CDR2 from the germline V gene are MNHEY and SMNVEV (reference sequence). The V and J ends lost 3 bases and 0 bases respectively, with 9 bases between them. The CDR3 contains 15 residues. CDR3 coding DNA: TGTGCCAGCAGTTTTGGGAAGTATAGCAATCAGCCCCAGCATTTT. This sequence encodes CASSFGKYSNQPQHF.

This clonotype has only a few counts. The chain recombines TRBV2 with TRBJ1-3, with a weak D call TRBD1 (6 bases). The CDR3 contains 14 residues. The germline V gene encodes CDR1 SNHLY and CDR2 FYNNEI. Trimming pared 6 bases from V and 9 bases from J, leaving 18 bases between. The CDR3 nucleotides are TGTGCCAGCAGAGGTCCAGGGGTTTTTGGCACCATATATTTT. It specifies CASRGPGVFGTIYF.

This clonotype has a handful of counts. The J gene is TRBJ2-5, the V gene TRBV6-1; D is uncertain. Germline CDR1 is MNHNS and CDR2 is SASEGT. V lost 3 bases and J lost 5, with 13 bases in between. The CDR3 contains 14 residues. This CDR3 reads CASSEALLRETQYF. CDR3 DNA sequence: TGTGCCAGCAGTGAGGCCCTCCTCCGGGAGACCCAGTACTTC.

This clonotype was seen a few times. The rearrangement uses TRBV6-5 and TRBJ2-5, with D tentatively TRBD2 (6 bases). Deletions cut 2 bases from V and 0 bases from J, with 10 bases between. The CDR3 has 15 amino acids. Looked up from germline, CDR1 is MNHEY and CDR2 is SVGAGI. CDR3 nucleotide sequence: TGTGCCAGCAGTTACCCGGGGGTGTACCAAGAGACCCAGTACTTC. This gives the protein CASSYPGVYQETQYF.